This T cell receptor (beta chain) was recovered during a study of blood T cells in healthy people across ages. Trimming left V 1 base short and J 1 base short, with 18 bases between. The CDR3 loop spans 17 amino acids. CDR1 is DFQATT and CDR2 is SNEGSKA in the germline V gene (reference sequence). The use of a sample-barcoded 5' primer and a J-beta primer mix characterized a second PCR of roughly 6 to 11 cycles. Each CDR3 protein is one row after TCRdb ran MiXCR on the 5' RACE reads. The repertoire consists of roughly 900,000 distinct CDR3 sequences, with under 50% occurring once and the leading ten covering around 15%.

The V gene is TRBV20-1, the J gene TRBJ2-3; TRBD2 might be the D (5 bases). This TCR was recovered from a man younger than 45 in good health. The source material was blood. The CDR3 bases are TGCAGTGCTAGAGTCCCTCCCGGGAAGCCTGGCACAGATACGCAGTATTTT. As protein: CSARVPPGKPGTDTQYF.